The rows below give T cell receptor beta chains drawn from one sample of a study of OX40 agonist ivuxolimab in advanced cancers. Sequencing used immunoSEQ multiplex PCR; TCRdb keeps in-frame clones, though not all of them. The table lists about 36,000 clones, about 70% of them singletons. The source material was CD4+ or CD8+ T cells sorted from blood, sampled in a trial of the OX40 agonist ivuxolimab. The receptors here all came from an adult with an advanced solid tumor such as melanoma, head and neck, liver or kidney cancer. The CDR3 runs from the conserved cysteine through the conserved F or W. D genes are given only for firm matches. Clone size is given for some rows only: seen once, a few or many times, or a class if the clone is expanded.

>NA|TRBJ1-2|NA|TRBV7-6
TGTGCCAGCTTCCGCCGGGCCAACTATGGCTACACCTTC
CASFRRANYGYTF
>TRBD1|TRBJ1-2|NA|TRBV6-4
TGTGCCAGCAGGGACACCCGACAGGGTAACTATGGCTACACCTTC
CASRDTRQGNYGYTF
>NA|TRBJ1-5|NA|TRBV15
TGTGCCACCAGCAGATCCTCCCAGGTTCAGCCCCAGCATTTT
CATSRSSQVQPQHF
>NA|TRBJ1-1|many|TRBV10-3
TGTGCCATCAGTGAGTCAGTTTTCACGAACACTGAAGCTTTCTTT
CAISESVFTNTEAFF
>NA|TRBJ2-5|NA|TRBV11-2
TGTGCCAGCAGCTTCAGTTCAGGGGGGCAAGAGACCCAGTACTTC
CASSFSSGGQETQYF
>TRBD1|TRBJ1-5|NA|TRBV5-1
TGCGCCAGCAGTACCGGGACAGGTTACGGGCAGCCCCAGCATTTT
CASSTGTGYGQPQHF
>TRBD1|TRBJ1-4|NA|TRBV2
TGTGCCAGCAGTGAACGGGACAGGGGGCAAAAACTGTTTTTT
CASSERDRGQKLFF
>NA|TRBJ2-6|NA|TRBV4-1
TGCGCCAGCAGCCAAGATCGGGGGAGGGCCAACGTCCTGACTTTC
CASSQDRGRANVLTF
>NA|TRBJ1-2|NA|TRBV10-1
TGCGCCAGCAGTATGACTAACTATGGCTACACCTTC
CASSMTNYGYTF
>NA|TRBJ1-3|NA|TRBV7-9
TGTGCCAGCAGCTTACGTGAGGTCATCTCTGGAAACACCATATATTTT
CASSLREVISGNTIYF
>NA|TRBJ1-4|NA|TRBV27
TGTGCCAGCAGTTCGGGACTGGGAAATGAAAAACTGTTTTTT
CASSSGLGNEKLFF
>NA|TRBJ1-1|NA|TRBV5-5
TGTGCCAGCAGCTTGGCGGTGTCGGGGGCGCAAGCTGAAGCTTTCTTT
CASSLAVSGAQAEAFF
>NA|TRBJ1-3|NA|TRBV10-3
TGTGCCATCACCGGAGGAGATGGAAACACCATATATTTT
CAITGGDGNTIYF
>NA|TRBJ1-1|NA|TRBV6-5
TGTGCCAGCAGTTATTCGGGAGGAATGAACACTGAAGCTTTCTTT
CASSYSGGMNTEAFF
>TRBD2|TRBJ2-1|NA|TRBV6-5
TGTGCCAGCAGTCCCCCCAGCGGGGGGGCTTATGAGCAGTTCTTC
CASSPPSGGAYEQFF
>NA|TRBJ2-3|NA|TRBV2
TGTGCCAGCAGTCCCCGCAGGGGCACAGATACGCAGTATTTT
CASSPRRGTDTQYF
>NA|TRBJ2-7|NA|TRBV5-1
TGCGCCAGCAGCTTGGACAACTACTACGAGCAGTACTTC
CASSLDNYYEQYF
>NA|TRBJ1-3|NA|TRBV19
TGTGCCAGTAGTCTGCAAAGAGGATCGGTCTCTGGAAACACCATATATTTT
CASSLQRGSVSGNTIYF
>NA|TRBJ1-1|NA|TRBV7-3
TGTGCCAGCAGTCGAGGCCAAAACACTGAAGCTTTCTTT
CASSRGQNTEAFF
>TRBD1|TRBJ2-7|NA|TRBV13
TGTGCCTCGGGACAGGGGGCCTACGAGCAGTACTTC
CASGQGAYEQYF
>NA|TRBJ1-4|NA|TRBV4-1
TGCGCCAGCAGCCAAGACGGGGGTGGCCTAGCGAATGAAAAACTGTTTTTT
CASSQDGGGLANEKLFF
>NA|TRBJ1-3|NA|TRBV5-6
TGTGCCAGCAGCTTGGCGGAGGGTTTTGGAAACACCATATATTTT
CASSLAEGFGNTIYF
>TRBD1|TRBJ1-2|once|TRBV29-1
TGCAGCGTTGATGACAGGGTAGCCTATGGCTACACCTTC
CSVDDRVAYGYTF
>NA|TRBJ2-7|NA|TRBV4-1
TGCGCCAGCAGCCAAGAAAGGATTGGCGAGCAGTACTTC
CASSQERIGEQYF
>NA|TRBJ2-7|once|TRBV6-6
TGTGCCAGCAGTTACCTAGGACCGCGCGACGAGCAGTACTTC
CASSYLGPRDEQYF
>TRBD1|TRBJ1-4|NA|TRBV5-1
TGCGCCAGCAGCAGGGACAGGAGAACTAATGAAAAACTGTTTTTT
CASSRDRRTNEKLFF
>TRBD1|TRBJ2-1|NA|TRBV6-5
TGTGCCAGCAGTTACTACAGGGGGGCGGTTGAGCAGTTCTTC
CASSYYRGAVEQFF
>TRBD1|TRBJ1-2|once|TRBV6-5
TGTGCCAGCTCGGGACAGCGATCTAACTATGGCTACACCTTC
CASSGQRSNYGYTF
>NA|TRBJ1-1|NA|TRBV5-1
TGCGCCAGCAGGACCCCAGGGCGCACTGAAGCTTTCTTT
CASRTPGRTEAFF
>TRBD1|TRBJ1-1|NA|TRBV29-1
TGCAGCGTTGAAACAGGGGGTAACACTGAAGTTTTCTTT
CSVETGGNTEVFF
>NA|TRBJ2-2|NA|TRBV6-5
TGTGCCAGCAGTTACCGCAGGGAGGCCGGGGAGCTGTTTTTT
CASSYRREAGELFF
>NA|TRBJ1-2|NA|TRBV27
TGTGCCAGCAGTTACAACGGTGACTATGGCTACACCTTC
CASSYNGDYGYTF
>TRBD1|TRBJ1-1|once|TRBV29-1
TGCAGCGTCGGACAGGGGTCGACGACTGAAGCTTTCTTT
CSVGQGSTTEAFF
>TRBD2|TRBJ2-3|NA|TRBV28
TGTGCCAGCAGTTTAAGTGGTAGCGGGGGGGCCAGGGATACGCAGTATTTT
CASSLSGSGGARDTQYF
>TRBD1|TRBJ2-3|NA|TRBV7-6
TGTGCCAGCAGCCCCGGACAGGGAACAGATACGCAGTATTTT
CASSPGQGTDTQYF
>NA|TRBJ2-7|NA|TRBV27
TGTGCCAGCAGTTTCGGTGACAGCCCCTACGAGCAGTACTTC
CASSFGDSPYEQYF
>TRBD1|TRBJ1-2|many|TRBV6-6
TGTGCCAGCGTGGGGGACAGGAACACTAACTATGGCTACACCTTC
CASVGDRNTNYGYTF
>NA|TRBJ2-2|NA|TRBV10-2
TGCGCCAGCCATAACACCGGGGAGCTGTTTTTT
CASHNTGELFF
>NA|TRBJ1-2|NA|TRBV15
TGTGCCACCAGCAGAGATTGGGGCTATGGCTACACCTTC
CATSRDWGYGYTF
>NA|TRBJ1-2|NA|TRBV7-9
TGTGCCAGCAGCCAGGTGGGGCCGCGCACTTCGGGCGGCTACACCTTC
CASSQVGPRTSGGYTF
>NA|TRBJ1-3|NA|TRBV19
TGTGCCAGTATTCAGAGGGAGAACTATGGAAACACCATATATTTT
CASIQRENYGNTIYF
>TRBD1|TRBJ1-2|NA|TRBV19
TGTGCCAGTAGTTCCCCCCCGGGACAGCTCTTCCCAGCTAACTATGGCTACACCTTC
CASSSPPGQLFPANYGYTF
>NA|TRBJ1-2|few|TRBV11-3
TGTGCCAGCAGCTTGGCCGTCATTGGCTACACCTTC
CASSLAVIGYTF
>NA|TRBJ1-1|NA|TRBV5-1
TGCGCCAGCAGCGAGGGACTCAGGGCCATCGTCACTGAAGCTTTCTTT
CASSEGLRAIVTEAFF
>TRBD2|TRBJ2-3|NA|TRBV6-1
TGTGCCAGCAGAGAGCTAGCGGGGGGGAAAGATACGCAGTATTTT
CASRELAGGKDTQYF
>NA|TRBJ1-4|NA|TRBV18
TGTGCCAGCTCAAGGTCGGGGGGAATTGAAAAACTGTTTTTT
CASSRSGGIEKLFF
>NA|TRBJ2-5|few|TRBV12-5
TGTGCTAGTGGTTTTGGCAGGGTACAAGAGACCCAGTACTTC
CASGFGRVQETQYF